The 9 T cell receptor beta chains given below trace back to one sample, sequenced in a study of shared clonotypes between healthy human individuals. Using immunoSEQ multiplex PCR, the repertoire was profiled, and TCRdb retains in-frame clones only, with some absent. The table records over a million clones, roughly 96% of them present only once. Sequences were obtained from naive CD4+ T cells sorted from blood. The subset denotes: CD45RA+ positively selected. These receptors were collected from a young man in good health.

This clone was counted a single time. The rearrangement links TRBV29-1 to TRBJ2-3; D is ambiguous. The CDR3 contains 15 residues. Germline lookup yields CDR1 SQVTM and CDR2 ANQGSEA. The V end lost 1 base, the J end lost 3 bases, and 14 bases lay between the germline ends. CDR3 coding DNA: TGCAGCGTTGAAGCGGCCAAGGCCCCAACAGATACGCAGTATTTT. Amino acids: CSVEAAKAPTDTQYF.

The chain has TRBV11-3 and TRBJ2-7, with 10 bases matching TRBD2. The junction had 15 bases not matched to a gene; V was cut back by 5 bases and J by 5 bases. This CDR3 has 17 residues. CDR1 and CDR2 (germline): SGHNT, YENEEA. CDR3 loop: CASSPGFASGSPDEQYF. The DNA of the CDR3 is TGTGCCAGCAGCCCCGGCTTCGCTAGCGGGAGTCCAGACGAGCAGTACTTC.

CDR3 loop: CASSLNAVRLAGENEQFF. The CDR3 region has the DNA TGTGCCAGCAGCTTAAACGCTGTACGACTAGCGGGAGAGAATGAGCAGTTCTTC. V usage is TRBV7-7 and J usage is TRBJ2-1, with 12 bases fitting TRBD2. The V gene end was trimmed by 2 bases and the J gene end by 7 bases; junction bases not matched to a gene: 12. The CDR3 covers 18 residues. In germline, CDR1 is SSHAT, CDR2 FNYEAQ (reference sequence).

The rearrangement uses TRBV28 and TRBJ2-3; D uncertain. The germline V and J ends were trimmed by 5 bases and 1 base, with 16 bases remaining between them. The CDR3 spans 16 residues. Germline V gives CDR1 MDHEN, CDR2 SYDVKM. This CDR3 reads CASSPYRVRGTDTQYF. The CDR3, as DNA: TGTGCCAGCAGTCCTTACCGGGTACGGGGCACAGATACGCAGTATTTT.

To note about this clone: This CDR3 is also generated by other DNA sequences in the sample. The chain uses TRBV5-1 and TRBJ2-3; D gene uncertain. The CDR3 contains 12 residues. Trimming took 0 bases from V and 4 from J, leaving 3 bases between them. Germline CDR1 reads SGHRS; CDR2 reads YFSETQ. CDR3 protein: CASSLVADTQYF. The DNA of the CDR3 is TGCGCCAGCAGCTTGGTGGCAGATACGCAGTATTTT.

The chain couples TRBV6-6 to TRBJ2-1; D call uncertain. This CDR3 has 13 residues. V was shortened by 4 bases and J by 7 bases, with 11 bases between the two germline ends. Germline CDR1 and CDR2: MNHNY and SVGAGI (reference sequence). CDR3 region: CASSSRAENEQFF. DNA for the CDR3: TGTGCCAGCAGTTCCCGAGCTGAGAATGAGCAGTTCTTC.

The rearrangement links TRBV5-5 to TRBJ1-5; the D gene is possibly TRBD1 (5 bases). The CDR3 spans 13 residues. Germline-derived CDR1 and CDR2 are SGHKS and YYEKEE (reference sequence). V was clipped by 4 bases and J by 5 bases, with 10 bases between them. The CDR3 DNA sequence: TGTGCCAGCAGCCGGGACCGGGATCAGCCCCAGCATTTT. This gives the protein CASSRDRDQPQHF.

This chain links TRBV7-9 with TRBJ2-2; D is unclear. V gave up 6 bases and J gave up 1 base, with 15 bases separating them. Germline V gene lookup returns CDR1 SEHNR and CDR2 FQNEAQ (reference sequence). CDR3 length equals 16 residues. In DNA form, the CDR3 reads TGTGCCAGCAGTACGCTAGGTGCCCAGAACACCGGGGAGCTGTTTTTT. The encoded protein is CASSTLGAQNTGELFF.

J is TRBJ1-2 and V is TRBV27; no definite D call. This CDR3 region has 14 residues. The V end lost 5 bases, the J end lost 2 bases, and 12 bases lay between the germline ends. The V gene's germline CDR1 is MNHEY and CDR2 SMNVEV (reference sequence). CDR3 in amino acids: CASSPWTENYGYTF. In DNA form, the CDR3 reads TGTGCCAGCAGTCCTTGGACGGAAAACTATGGCTACACCTTC.